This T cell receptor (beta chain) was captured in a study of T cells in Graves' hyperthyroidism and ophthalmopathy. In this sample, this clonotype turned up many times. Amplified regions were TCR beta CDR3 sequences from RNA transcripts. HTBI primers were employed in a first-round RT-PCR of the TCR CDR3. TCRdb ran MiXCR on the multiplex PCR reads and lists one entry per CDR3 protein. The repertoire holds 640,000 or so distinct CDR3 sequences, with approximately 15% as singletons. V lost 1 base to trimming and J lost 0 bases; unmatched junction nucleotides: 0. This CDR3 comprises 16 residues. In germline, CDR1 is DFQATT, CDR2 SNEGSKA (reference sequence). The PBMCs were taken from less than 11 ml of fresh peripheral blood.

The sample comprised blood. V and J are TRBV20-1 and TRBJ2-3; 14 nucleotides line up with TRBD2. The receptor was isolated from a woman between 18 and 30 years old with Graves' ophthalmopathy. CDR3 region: CSARGTSGRSTDTQYF. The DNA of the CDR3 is TGCAGTGCTAGAGGGACTAGCGGGAGGAGCACAGATACGCAGTATTTT.